This T cell receptor (beta chain) was retrieved from a study of blood T cell repertoires in COVID-19. Background on the study: The analysed material was cDNA or gDNA that came from T cells, B-cell-depleted T cells, or PBMCs.

Sequencing used immunoSEQ multiplex PCR; TCRdb keeps in-frame clones, though not all of them. The sample shows 280,000 or so clones, about 83% of them seen only once. Losses at the gene ends were 9 bases for V and 4 bases for J; bases not matched to a gene: 10. This CDR3 region has 14 residues. All recovered Cohort 3 donors got two negative PCRs, got clearance, or saw symptom resolution. The sample was PBMCs or T cells enriched from blood (not recorded which). This chain links TRBV5-3 with TRBJ2-7; 10 bases fit TRBD2. TRBV5-3 has ORF status, its function being uncertain. The clonotype was recovered from a woman in her thirties or forties who had recovered from COVID-19. The CDR3 protein is CATSGGGPRYEQYF. The CDR3 DNA is TGTGCCACCAGCGGGGGGGGGCCACGGTACGAGCAGTACTTC.